Listed below are T cell receptor beta chains from one sample, sequenced in a study of T cell repertoires in aging, cancer and after chemotherapy. TCRdb independently ran MiXCR on the multiplex PCR reads; one entry per CDR3 protein. The sample carries thousands of distinct CDR3 sequences, 25% to 35% recorded once. The sample taken for sequencing was blood. These receptors all come from a human donor with a blood cancer. The donor label of this sample is uncertain. Both conserved end residues are part of each CDR3. The D gene is left open where the match is weak. Size is omitted from some rows. Given values are once, few, many or a class for expanded clones.

clone_size: -
v_call: TRBV12-3/TRBV12-4
d_call: TRBD1
j_call: TRBJ1-2
cdr3_aa: CASRRRDRGYGYTF
cdr3_nt: TGTGCCAGCAGGCGCCGGGACAGGGGCTATGGCTACACCTTC

clone_size: -
v_call: TRBV12-3/TRBV12-4
d_call: -
j_call: TRBJ2-3
cdr3_aa: CASSPPGPPWDTQYF
cdr3_nt: TGTGCCAGCAGTCCCCCCGGACCACCTTGGGATACGCAGTATTTT

clone_size: -
v_call: TRBV6-5
d_call: -
j_call: TRBJ1-1
cdr3_aa: CASSEASGEAFF
cdr3_nt: TGTGCCAGCAGTGAAGCATCAGGGGAAGCTTTCTTT

clone_size: -
v_call: TRBV6-1
d_call: -
j_call: TRBJ1-2
cdr3_aa: CASSDLGIGYTF
cdr3_nt: TGTGCCAGCAGTGACCTCGGGATAGGCTACACCTTC

clone_size: -
v_call: TRBV19
d_call: TRBD2
j_call: TRBJ2-3
cdr3_aa: CASSTQPGLAGASTDTQYF
cdr3_nt: TGTGCCAGTAGTACGCAGCCGGGACTAGCGGGGGCTAGCACAGATACGCAGTATTTT

clone_size: few
v_call: TRBV15
d_call: -
j_call: TRBJ1-6
cdr3_aa: CATAMGHHNSPLHF
cdr3_nt: TGTGCCACTGCAATGGGACACCATAATTCACCCCTCCACTTT

clone_size: medium-sized
v_call: TRBV29-1
d_call: -
j_call: TRBJ1-2
cdr3_aa: CSVESGVRINGYTF
cdr3_nt: TGCAGCGTTGAGTCGGGGGTACGGATCAATGGCTACACCTTC

clone_size: -
v_call: TRBV30
d_call: -
j_call: TRBJ1-5
cdr3_aa: CAWSTAYSNQPQHF
cdr3_nt: TGTGCCTGGTCGACAGCATATAGCAATCAGCCCCAGCATTTT

clone_size: -
v_call: TRBV20-1
d_call: -
j_call: TRBJ2-3
cdr3_aa: CSAYDYSTDTQYF
cdr3_nt: TGCAGTGCTTATGACTACAGCACAGATACGCAGTATTTT

clone_size: -
v_call: TRBV27
d_call: -
j_call: TRBJ1-5
cdr3_aa: CASSLSQGRRQPQHF
cdr3_nt: TGTGCCAGCAGTCTATCCCAGGGGAGGCGGCAGCCCCAGCATTTT

clone_size: -
v_call: TRBV19
d_call: -
j_call: TRBJ2-7
cdr3_aa: CASSIVLTVDEQYF
cdr3_nt: TGTGCCAGTAGTATAGTACTAACGGTGGACGAGCAGTACTTC

clone_size: few
v_call: TRBV19
d_call: TRBD2
j_call: TRBJ2-1
cdr3_aa: CASSAIKISGGYNEQFF
cdr3_nt: TGTGCCAGTAGTGCAATTAAGATTAGCGGGGGATACAATGAGCAGTTCTTC

clone_size: -
v_call: TRBV12-3/TRBV12-4
d_call: -
j_call: TRBJ2-1
cdr3_aa: CASSFRTGDEQFF
cdr3_nt: TGTGCCAGCAGTTTTCGTACCGGGGACGAGCAGTTCTTC

clone_size: -
v_call: TRBV20-1
d_call: -
j_call: TRBJ1-4
cdr3_aa: CSARPTGRANEKLFF
cdr3_nt: TGCAGTGCTCGTCCCACAGGGAGGGCTAATGAAAAACTGTTTTTT

clone_size: -
v_call: TRBV5-6
d_call: -
j_call: TRBJ1-4
cdr3_aa: CASSLRQGRLTNEKLFF
cdr3_nt: TGTGCCAGCAGCTTGAGGCAGGGGAGGCTAACTAATGAAAAACTGTTTTTT

clone_size: -
v_call: TRBV20-1
d_call: TRBD2
j_call: TRBJ2-3
cdr3_aa: CSARGRGSSDTQYF
cdr3_nt: TGCAGTGCTAGGGGGCGGGGGTCGTCAGATACGCAGTATTTT

clone_size: -
v_call: TRBV5-7
d_call: -
j_call: TRBJ2-2
cdr3_aa: CASSATTTGELFF
cdr3_nt: TGTGCCAGCAGCGCAACCACAACCGGGGAGCTGTTTTTT

clone_size: -
v_call: TRBV12-3/TRBV12-4
d_call: TRBD1
j_call: TRBJ2-7
cdr3_aa: CASRHSGTGTYEQYF
cdr3_nt: TGTGCCAGCAGACACTCCGGGACAGGGACCTACGAGCAGTACTTC

clone_size: -
v_call: TRBV6-5
d_call: TRBD1
j_call: TRBJ1-4
cdr3_aa: CASSFSDRGSGKLFF
cdr3_nt: TGTGCCAGCAGTTTCTCGGACAGGGGTAGTGGAAAACTGTTTTTT

clone_size: few
v_call: TRBV30
d_call: -
j_call: TRBJ2-5
cdr3_aa: CAWGQGEETQYF
cdr3_nt: TGTGCCTGGGGGCAGGGAGAAGAGACCCAGTACTTC

clone_size: -
v_call: TRBV6-4
d_call: TRBD2
j_call: TRBJ2-1
cdr3_aa: CASSDSSGGANEQFF
cdr3_nt: TGTGCCAGCAGTGACTCTAGCGGGGGGGCCAATGAGCAGTTCTTC

clone_size: medium-sized
v_call: TRBV6-5
d_call: -
j_call: TRBJ2-3
cdr3_aa: CASRSGPDTQYF
cdr3_nt: TGTGCCAGCAGATCAGGCCCAGATACGCAGTATTTT

clone_size: -
v_call: TRBV7-2
d_call: -
j_call: TRBJ1-2
cdr3_aa: CASSSQWSPYGYTF
cdr3_nt: TGTGCCAGCAGCTCACAGTGGTCCCCCTATGGCTACACCTTC